The rows below give T cell receptor beta chains drawn from one sample of a study of blood T cells in healthy people across ages. Using its own MiXCR run on the 5' RACE reads, TCRdb lists one record per CDR3 protein. Of approximately 1,100,000 distinct CDR3 sequences in the sample, under 45% were seen once. What was sequenced was blood. The receptors come from a woman aged 55-69 years in good health. CDR3s include the opening cysteine and the closing phenylalanine or tryptophan. The D gene is left open where the match is weak.

j_call d_call v_call cdr3_aa
TRBJ1-5 - TRBV29-1 CSVEGGLNQPQHF
TRBJ1-2 TRBD1 TRBV6-5 CASSYLGQGAGYTF
TRBJ2-7 - TRBV19 CASSTGVNSYEQYF
TRBJ2-2 - TRBV6-2/TRBV6-3 CASSYWGRANTGELFF
TRBJ2-1 - TRBV20-1 CSARDTRRGGEQFF
TRBJ2-1 - TRBV2 CASRLHGNEQFF
TRBJ2-7 TRBD1 TRBV15 CATSDQGASYEQYF
TRBJ2-5 TRBD1 TRBV7-2 CASSLTGQRTQYF
- - TRBV28 CASTLTPQGTQYF
TRBJ2-4 - TRBV29-1 CSARDREAGKNIQYF
TRBJ1-4 - TRBV2 CASSNNEKLFF
TRBJ2-1 TRBD1 TRBV10-3 CAIEAGTGDNEQFF
TRBJ2-1 - TRBV9 CASSVFSSPSSYNEQFF
TRBJ1-1 TRBD1 TRBV9 CASSARIGQGHTEAFF
TRBJ2-2 TRBD1 TRBV7-9 CASTGTGVGNTGELFF
TRBJ2-1 TRBD1 TRBV27 CASRTTGGNEQFF
- TRBD2 TRBV27 CASRLRTSDPLIDEQYF
TRBJ2-1 TRBD2 TRBV13 CASSLRTLAAYNEQFF
- - TRBV15 CATSRDAGLSNEQYF
TRBJ2-3 - TRBV11-2 CASSLAVGLNTDTQYF
TRBJ2-3 TRBD1 TRBV27 CASSSGTGLKDTQYF
TRBJ1-2 - TRBV7-9 CASSLDLGSYGYTF
TRBJ2-7 - TRBV20-1 CSALNLVYPYEQYF
TRBJ2-3 - TRBV6-2/TRBV6-3 CASSRSGPTDTQYF
TRBJ2-1 TRBD1 TRBV20-1 CSAKQINLGTGEINEQFF
TRBJ2-1 TRBD2 TRBV12-3/TRBV12-4 CASRTGTSPLNEQFF
TRBJ2-7 - TRBV28 CASSLTGLGDEQYF